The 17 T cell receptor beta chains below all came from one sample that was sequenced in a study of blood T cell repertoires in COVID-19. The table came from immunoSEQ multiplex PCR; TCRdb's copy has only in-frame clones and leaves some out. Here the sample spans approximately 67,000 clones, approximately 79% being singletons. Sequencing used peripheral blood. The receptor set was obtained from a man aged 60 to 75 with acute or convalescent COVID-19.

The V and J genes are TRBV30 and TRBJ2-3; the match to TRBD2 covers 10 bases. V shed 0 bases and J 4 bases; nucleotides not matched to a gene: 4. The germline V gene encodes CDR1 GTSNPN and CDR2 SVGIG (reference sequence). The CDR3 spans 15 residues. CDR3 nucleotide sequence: TGTGCCTGGAGTGTAAAGAGCGGGGGGGCAGATACGCAGTATTTT. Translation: CAWSVKSGGADTQYF.

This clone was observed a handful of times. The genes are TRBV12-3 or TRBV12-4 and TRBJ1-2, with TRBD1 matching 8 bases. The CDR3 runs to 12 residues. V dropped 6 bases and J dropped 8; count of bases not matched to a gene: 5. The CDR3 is CASRLWTGGYTF. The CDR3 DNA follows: TGTGCCAGCAGACTCTGGACAGGGGGCTACACCTTC.

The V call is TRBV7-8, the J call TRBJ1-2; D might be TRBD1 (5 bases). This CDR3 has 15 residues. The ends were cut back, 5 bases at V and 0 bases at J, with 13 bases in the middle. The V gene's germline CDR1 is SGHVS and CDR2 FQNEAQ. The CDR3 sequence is CASSPDTLPNYGYTF. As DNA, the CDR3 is TGTGCCAGCAGCCCGGACACTTTACCTAACTATGGCTACACCTTC.

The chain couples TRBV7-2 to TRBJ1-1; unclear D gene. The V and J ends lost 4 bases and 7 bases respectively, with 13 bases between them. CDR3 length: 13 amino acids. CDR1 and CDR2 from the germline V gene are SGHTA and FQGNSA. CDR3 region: CASSSMTRGEAFF. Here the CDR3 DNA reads TGTGCCAGCAGCTCCATGACCCGCGGTGAAGCTTTCTTT.

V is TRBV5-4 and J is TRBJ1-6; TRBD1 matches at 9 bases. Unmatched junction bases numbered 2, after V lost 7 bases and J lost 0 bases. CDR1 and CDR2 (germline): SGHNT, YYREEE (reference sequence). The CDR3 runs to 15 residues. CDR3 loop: CASGQGSSYNSPLHF. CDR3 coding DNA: TGTGCCAGCGGACAGGGGAGCTCCTATAATTCACCCCTCCACTTT.

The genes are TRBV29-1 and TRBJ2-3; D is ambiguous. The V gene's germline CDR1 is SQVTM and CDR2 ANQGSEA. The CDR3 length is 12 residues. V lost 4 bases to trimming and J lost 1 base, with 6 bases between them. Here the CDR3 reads CSVAEGTDTQYF. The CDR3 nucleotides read TGCAGCGTTGCTGAGGGCACAGATACGCAGTATTTT.

The CDR3 spells CAGGTGSTEAFF. The CDR3 DNA follows: TGTGCCGGAGGGACAGGTTCAACTGAAGCTTTCTTT. The V call is TRBV19, the J call TRBJ1-1; 8 bases fit TRBD1. This CDR3 has 12 residues. Germline loops: CDR1 LNHDA, CDR2 SQIVND (reference sequence). With V trimmed by 11 bases and J by 5 bases, 7 bases remained unmatched.

The CDR3 is CASSQGPGNEQFF. CDR3 nucleotide sequence: TGCGCCAGCAGCCAAGGTCCAGGAAATGAGCAGTTCTTC. This chain links TRBV4-3 with TRBJ2-1; D is unresolved. The CDR3 contains 13 residues. Germline V gene data show CDR1 as LGHNA and CDR2 as YSLEER. The V and J ends lost 1 base and 7 bases respectively, with 8 bases between them.

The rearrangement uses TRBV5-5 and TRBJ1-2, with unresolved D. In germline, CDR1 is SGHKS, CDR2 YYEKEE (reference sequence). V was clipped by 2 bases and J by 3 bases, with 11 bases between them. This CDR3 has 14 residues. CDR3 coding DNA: TGTGCCAGCAGCTTTCTCGGGTTCGACTATGGCTACACCTTC. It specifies CASSFLGFDYGYTF.

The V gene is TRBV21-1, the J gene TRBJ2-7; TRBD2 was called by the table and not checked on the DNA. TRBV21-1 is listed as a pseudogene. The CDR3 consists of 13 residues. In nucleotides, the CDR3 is TGTGCCGGGTCTAGCGGGGCGTACCACGAGCAGTACTTC. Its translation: CAGSSGAYHEQYF.

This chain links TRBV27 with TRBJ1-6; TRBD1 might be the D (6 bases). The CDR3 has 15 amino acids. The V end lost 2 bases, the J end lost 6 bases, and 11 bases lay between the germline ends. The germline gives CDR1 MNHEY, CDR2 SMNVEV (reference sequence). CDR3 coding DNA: TGTGCCAGCAGTTTAGTTGTACAGGGTAATTCACCCCTCCACTTT. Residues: CASSLVVQGNSPLHF.

As DNA, the CDR3 is TGTGCCAGCAGCTCAGGGGGGAACTCCTACGAGCAGTACTTC. Amino acids: CASSSGGNSYEQYF. The gene calls are TRBV7-9 and TRBJ2-7; weak D call: TRBD1 (7 bases). The V end lost 4 bases, the J end lost 0 bases, and 10 bases lay between the germline ends. The CDR3 loop spans 14 amino acids. The germline V gene has CDR1 SEHNR and CDR2 FQNEAQ (reference sequence). Complete variable domain (other parts from reference TRBV7-9 and TRBJ2-7): DTGVSQNPRHKITKRGQNVTFRCDPISEHNRLYWYRQTLGQGPEFLTYFQNEAQLEKSRLLSDRFSAERPKGSFSTLEIQRTEQGDSAMYLCASSSGGNSYEQYFGPGTRLTVT.

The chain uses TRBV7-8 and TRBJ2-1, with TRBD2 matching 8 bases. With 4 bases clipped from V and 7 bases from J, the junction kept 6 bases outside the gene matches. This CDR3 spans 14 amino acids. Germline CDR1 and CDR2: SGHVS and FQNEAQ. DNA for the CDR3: TGTGCCAGCAGCTCAGTCCCTAGCGGGAATGAGCAGTTCTTC. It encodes CASSSVPSGNEQFF.

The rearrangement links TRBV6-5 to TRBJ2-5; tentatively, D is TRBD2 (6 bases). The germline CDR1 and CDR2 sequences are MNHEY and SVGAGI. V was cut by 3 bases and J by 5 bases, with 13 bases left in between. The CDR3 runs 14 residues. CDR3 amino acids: CASSYTGTSETQYF. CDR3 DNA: TGTGCCAGCAGTTATACCGGGACTTCGGAGACCCAGTACTTC.

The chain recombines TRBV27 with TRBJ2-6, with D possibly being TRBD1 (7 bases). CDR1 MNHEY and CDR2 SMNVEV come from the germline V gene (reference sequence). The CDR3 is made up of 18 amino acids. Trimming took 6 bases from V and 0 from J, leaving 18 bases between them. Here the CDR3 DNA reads TGTGCCAGCAGGCGGGACAGTTTTCCTTTCTCTGGGGCCAACGTCCTGACTTTC. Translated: CASRRDSFPFSGANVLTF.

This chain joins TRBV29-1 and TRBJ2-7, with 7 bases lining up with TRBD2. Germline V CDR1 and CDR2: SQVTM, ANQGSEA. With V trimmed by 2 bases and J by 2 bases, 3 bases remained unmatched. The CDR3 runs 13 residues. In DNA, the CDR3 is TGCAGCGTTGAATCTAGCGGCACCTACGAGCAGTACTTC. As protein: CSVESSGTYEQYF.

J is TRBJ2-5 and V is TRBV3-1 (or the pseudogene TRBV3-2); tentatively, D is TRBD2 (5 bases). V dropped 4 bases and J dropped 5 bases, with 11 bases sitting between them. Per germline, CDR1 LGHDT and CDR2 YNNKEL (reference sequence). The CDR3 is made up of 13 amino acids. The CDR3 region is CASSLVGEETQYF. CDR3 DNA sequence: TGTGCCAGCAGCCTCGTCGGGGAGGAGACCCAGTACTTC.